This passage covers 13 T cell receptor beta chains from one sample sequenced in a study of cytomegalovirus exposure and HLA in healthy donors (dated by TCRdb to 2015 to 2018). Libraries were built with the immunoSEQ multiplex PCR assay. For the multiplex PCR, a mixture combining 60 forward primers for TCR Vbeta segments and 13 reverse primers for TCR Jbeta segments was used. As stored in TCRdb, this immuneACCESS dataset retains in-frame rearrangements with V and J assigned. A fraction of the clones does not appear; measured against another copy, unresolved V genes explain less than half of the discrepancy, and the remainder lacks a known reason. The table for this sample lists 45,000 to 70,000 clones; 70% to 85% of them were counted only once. Approximately 2.8% of the sample is in the top ten clones. The sample consisted of PBMCs. All receptors come from a man aged 45-60 years in good health and CMV-seronegative.

The chain is built from TRBV5-1 and TRBJ2-7, with TRBD2 identical over 9 bases. Germline CDR1 and CDR2: SGHRS and YFSETQ. This CDR3 has 14 amino acids. V lost 3 bases, J lost 2 bases, and 3 bases stayed unmatched. The CDR3 loop is CASSWTSEAYEQYF. CDR3 DNA: TGCGCCAGCAGCTGGACTAGCGAGGCCTACGAGCAGTACTTC.

This chain links TRBV5-1 with TRBJ1-3, with TRBD1 identical over 8 bases. CDR1 SGHRS and CDR2 YFSETQ come from the germline V gene. This CDR3 has 22 amino acids. After removal of 2 bases from V and 0 bases from J, the junction contained 22 bases not matched to a gene. The CDR3 protein is CASSFNPLPSAGTGTSGNTIYF. CDR3 DNA: TGCGCCAGCAGCTTCAATCCCCTCCCCTCGGCTGGGACAGGAACCTCTGGAAACACCATATATTTT.

This chain links TRBV7-3 with TRBJ2-1; a weak D match, TRBD2 (6 bases). This CDR3 has 19 amino acids. Germline V gene lookup returns CDR1 SGHTA and CDR2 FQGTGA. V lost 1 base, J lost 0 bases, and 19 bases lay in between. The CDR3 DNA reads as TGTGCCAGCAGCTTAAATCCTAGGGAGGACACCTTCTCCTACAATGAGCAGTTCTTC. This codes for CASSLNPREDTFSYNEQFF.

The rearrangement joins TRBV29-1 to TRBJ1-1; tentative D call: TRBD1 (6 bases). The CDR3 contains 12 residues. Germline V lookup: CDR1 SQVTM, CDR2 ANQGSEA. V shed 7 bases and J shed 4 bases, with 13 bases lying between them. The CDR3 protein is CSGGGAGTEAFF. CDR3 DNA sequence: TGCAGCGGGGGGGGCGCGGGCACTGAAGCTTTCTTT.

This clone was detected only once. The chain joins TRBV27 to TRBJ1-5, with 7 positions matching TRBD1. Trimming cost V 5 bases and J 7 bases; bases outside gene matches: 8. Looked up from germline, CDR1 is MNHEY and CDR2 is SMNVEV (reference sequence). The CDR3 length is 14 residues. The CDR3 DNA follows: TGTGCCAGCAGTCCTCGACAGGGAAACCAGCCCCAGCATTTT. This codes for CASSPRQGNQPQHF.

The chain couples TRBV4-1 to TRBJ2-3, with D uncertain. The CDR3 totals 15 residues. V lost 1 base, J lost 1 base, and 9 bases lay in between. Germline CDR1 reads MGHRA; CDR2 reads YSYEKL. CDR3 nucleotides: TGCGCCAGCAGCCAAGTCACCCCGGGCACAGATACGCAGTATTTT. It specifies CASSQVTPGTDTQYF.

The rearrangement uses TRBV6-1 and TRBJ2-1; 9 bases are a match to TRBD1. The CDR3 is 15 amino acids. Losses at the gene ends were 3 bases for V and 6 bases for J; bases not matched to a gene: 6. CDR1 is MNHNS and CDR2 is SASEGT in the germline V gene. CDR3 residues: CASSDRGQGSNEQFF. The CDR3 DNA sequence: TGTGCCAGCAGTGATAGAGGACAGGGGAGCAATGAGCAGTTCTTC.

V gene TRBV5-4 combines with J gene TRBJ2-5, with D possibly being TRBD2 (6 bases). Germline assignment: CDR1 SGHNT and CDR2 YYREEE (reference sequence). The CDR3 spans 14 residues. With 0 bases removed from V and 3 bases from J, the gap between germline ends came to 9 bases. Here the CDR3 reads CASSLELAKETQYF. In nucleotides, the CDR3 is TGTGCCAGCAGCTTGGAACTAGCCAAAGAGACCCAGTACTTC. Together with reference TRBV5-4 and TRBJ2-5, the CDR3 gives the full variable domain: ETGVTQSPTHLIKTRGQQVTLRCSSQSGHNTVSWYQQALGQGPQFIFQYYREEENGRGNFPPRFSGLQFPNYSSELNVNALELDDSALYLCASSLELAKETQYFGPGTRLLVL.

This chain links TRBV19 with TRBJ1-2, with D perhaps matching TRBD1 (6 bases). Deletions cut 3 bases from V and 2 bases from J, with 13 bases between. The CDR3 length is 15 residues. The germline V gene encodes CDR1 LNHDA and CDR2 SQIVND (reference sequence). In nucleotides, the CDR3 is TGTGCCAGTAGTATTGGGGTTACAGGGAACTATGGCTACACCTTC. Protein sequence: CASSIGVTGNYGYTF. The full variable domain, in which reference TRBV19 and TRBJ1-2 provide the parts outside the CDR3, is DGGITQSPKYLFRKEGQNVTLSCEQNLNHDAMYWYRQDPGQGLRLIYYSQIVNDFQKGDIAEGYSVSREKKESFPLTVTSAQKNPTAFYLCASSIGVTGNYGYTFGSGTRLTVV.

The chain uses TRBV6-5 and TRBJ1-6; weak D call: TRBD1 (5 bases). V lost 10 bases, J lost 5 bases, and 18 bases lay in between. CDR1 and CDR2 (germline): MNHEY, SVGAGI. CDR3 length: 15 residues. The CDR3 reads CATKGGAWNNSPLHF. CDR3 nucleotide sequence: TGTGCCACCAAGGGTGGGGCATGGAATAATTCACCCCTCCACTTT.

The gene calls are TRBV5-1 and TRBJ2-7, with TRBD1 as a possible D gene (5 bases). Germline CDR1 is SGHRS and CDR2 is YFSETQ. The CDR3 is 14 residues long. V lost 2 bases, J lost 0 bases, and 9 bases lay in between. The CDR3 is CASSFAGNSYEQYF. The CDR3 DNA reads as TGCGCCAGCAGCTTTGCAGGGAACTCCTACGAGCAGTACTTC.

V usage is TRBV2 and J usage is TRBJ2-3; 8 nucleotides match TRBD1. The CDR3 loop spans 16 amino acids. CDR1 and CDR2 from the germline V gene are SNHLY and FYNNEI. V lost 0 bases to trimming and J lost 2 bases; unmatched junction nucleotides: 4. CDR3: CASSEAPGQVTDTQYF. The CDR3 region has the DNA TGTGCCAGCAGTGAAGCGCCGGGACAGGTCACAGATACGCAGTATTTT.

This sequence joins TRBV4-1 and TRBJ2-3; the match to TRBD1 covers 11 bases. Trimming removed 0 bases from V and 0 bases from J; junction bases left unmatched: 5. This CDR3 region has 18 residues. CDR1 and CDR2 (germline): MGHRA, YSYEKL. The CDR3 loop reads CASSQDGGQGVSTDTQYF. The CDR3 bases are TGCGCCAGCAGCCAAGATGGGGGACAGGGGGTGAGCACAGATACGCAGTATTTT.